This TCR beta chain was captured in a study of CD8 T cells in Susac syndrome (dated by TCRdb to between 2017 and 2020). For the study in its entirety: Repertoire sequencing was used to test whether CD8+ T cell activation and differentiation in Susac syndrome was antigen driven. Clonality of the CD8+ T cell repertoire was compared between more than 10 healthy donors, some 14 Susac syndrome patients and roughly 15 multiple sclerosis patients.

The CDR1 and CDR2 encoded by the germline V gene are MNHEY and SVGAGI. CDR3 length: 16 amino acids, cysteine to phenylalanine. Of the read, only the CDR3 DNA is kept; its 48 bases are in frame from base 1. V loses 0 bases, J loses 0 bases, and the germline ends lie 12 bases apart. Note on this clonotype: This receptor's antigen is unknown. No much larger clonotype is one base removed from it; base qualities were not supplied.

Overall study outcomes, separate from this receptor: The number of individuals in the TCR sequencing and HLA analysis was acknowledged as relatively small.

RNA was extracted using the RNeasy kit, and about 0.45 to 1 microgram was reverse transcribed with random hexamers. TCR beta CDR3 regions were amplified with the immunoSEQ multiplex PCR assay covering 54 Vbeta and 13 Jbeta segments. PCR amplification bias was corrected using a synthetic template baseline for primer optimization and computational correction. The original pipeline was this. Reads were assigned to V, D and J genes according to IMGT and analyzed in immunoSEQ Analyzer, with only productive sequences retained. Clonality was computed as one minus Shannon entropy normalized by log2 of the number of productive unique sequences. Public and private clones were assessed among the 100 most prevalent clones of each patient and control. Susac-specific clones were defined as absent from healthy and MS cohorts, approximately 1,000 published viral clones and other ImmuneACCESS disease sequences. The raw public data were reprocessed by TCRdb itself: fastp quality trimming at Q25, MiXCR clonotype calling, in-frame beta chains only. Each entry merges the rows of one CDR3 protein and shows their most common DNA and genes. None of the V and J calls come from the authors' own analysis; TCRdb made them. This sample holds under 150,000 distinct CDR3 sequences; around nine tenths were observed only once. The top ten clones comprise 0.24% of the sample.

Peripheral blood CD8+ and CD4+ T cells from healthy donors, Susac syndrome patients and multiple sclerosis patients were profiled using high-throughput TCR beta sequencing. The multiple sclerosis controls were treatment-naive patients whose relapsing-remitting disease, either stable or active, fulfilled the revised McDonald criteria. Bulk CD8+ and CD4+ T cells were purified by magnetic negative isolation, while CD8+ TEMRA cells were enriched using FACS. Blood was drawn into EDTA tubes, processed within 24 hours, and PBMCs were isolated by density gradient centrifugation. PBMCs intended for TCR sequencing were cryopreserved in liquid nitrogen and were subsequently thawed in a 37 degrees C water bath. A purity of at least 90% was achieved for sorted or isolated CD4+, CD8+ and CD8+ TEMRA cells.

The TCR originated in a human donor with multiple sclerosis. The sample was CD8+ T cells from PBMCs. Rearrangement joined TRBV6-5 to TRBJ2-7; the D gene is tentatively TRBD1 or TRBD2, each matching 5 bases. The sequence in DNA is TGTGCCAGCAGTTACTCGAAGGGACCAAGCTCCTACGAGCAGTACTTC. Its protein is CASSYSKGPSSYEQYF.